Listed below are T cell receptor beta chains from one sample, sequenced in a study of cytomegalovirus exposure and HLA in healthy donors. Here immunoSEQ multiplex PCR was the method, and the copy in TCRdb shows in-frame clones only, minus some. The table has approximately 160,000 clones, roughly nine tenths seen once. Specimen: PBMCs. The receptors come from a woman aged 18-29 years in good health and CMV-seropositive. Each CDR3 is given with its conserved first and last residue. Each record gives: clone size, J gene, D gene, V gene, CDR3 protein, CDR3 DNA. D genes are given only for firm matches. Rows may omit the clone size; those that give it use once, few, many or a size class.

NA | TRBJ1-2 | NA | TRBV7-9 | CASRRMQGDYGYTF | TGTGCCAGCCGGCGGATGCAGGGTGACTATGGCTACACCTTC
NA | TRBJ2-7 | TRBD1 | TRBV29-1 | CSVGGQGAYYEQYF | TGCAGCGTTGGGGGACAGGGGGCATACTACGAGCAGTACTTC
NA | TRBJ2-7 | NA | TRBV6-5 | CASSYSGQQNLYEQYF | TGTGCCAGCAGTTACTCAGGACAGCAAAACCTCTACGAGCAGTACTTC
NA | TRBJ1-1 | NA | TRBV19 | CASSIVRGRGNTEAFF | TGTGCCAGTAGTATAGTGCGGGGACGAGGTAACACTGAAGCTTTCTTT
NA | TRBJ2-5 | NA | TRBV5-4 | CASSLEREETQYF | TGTGCCAGCAGCCTCGAGCGTGAGGAGACCCAGTACTTC
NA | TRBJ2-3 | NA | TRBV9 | CASSVVTGRVDTQYF | TGTGCCAGCAGCGTAGTTACAGGGCGGGTCGATACGCAGTATTTT
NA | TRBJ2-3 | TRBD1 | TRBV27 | CASNRDRFTDTQYF | TGTGCCAGCAACCGGGACAGGTTCACAGATACGCAGTATTTT
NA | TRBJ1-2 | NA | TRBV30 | CAWTTRQVGYGYTF | TGTGCCTGGACAACACGACAGGTCGGATATGGCTACACCTTC
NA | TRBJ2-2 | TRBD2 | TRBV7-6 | CASSLEGVKWTSGGWDTGELFF | TGTGCCAGCAGCTTAGAGGGCGTGAAGTGGACTAGCGGGGGTTGGGACACCGGGGAGCTGTTTTTT
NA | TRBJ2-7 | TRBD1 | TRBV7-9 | CASSQSGGEQYF | TGTGCCAGCAGCCAATCAGGGGGCGAGCAGTACTTC
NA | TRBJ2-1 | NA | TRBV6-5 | CASTPGSPSYNEQFF | TGTGCCAGCACTCCGGGGTCCCCCTCCTACAATGAGCAGTTCTTC
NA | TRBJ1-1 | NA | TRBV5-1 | CASRSTHRAETEAFF | TGCGCCAGCAGGTCGACCCACAGGGCGGAGACTGAAGCTTTCTTT
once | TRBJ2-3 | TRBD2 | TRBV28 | CASYDPGRDTQYF | TGTGCCAGTTATGACCCCGGGAGGGATACGCAGTATTTT
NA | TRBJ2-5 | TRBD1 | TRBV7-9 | CASSLATGGRETQYF | TGTGCCAGCTCGCTCGCGACAGGGGGCCGAGAGACCCAGTACTTC
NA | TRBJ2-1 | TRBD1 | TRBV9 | CASTREDRVGNEQFF | TGTGCCAGCACCCGTGAGGACAGGGTGGGCAATGAGCAGTTCTTC
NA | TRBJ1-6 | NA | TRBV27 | CASSLFSRGLGLPLHF | TGTGCCAGCAGTTTATTTTCCCGGGGGTTAGGTTTACCCCTCCACTTT
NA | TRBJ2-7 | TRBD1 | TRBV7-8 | CASTSFGQAAYEQYF | TGTGCCAGCACCTCGTTCGGACAGGCGGCCTACGAGCAGTACTTC
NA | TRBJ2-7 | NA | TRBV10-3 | CAISEELSYEQYF | TGTGCCATCAGTGAGGAGTTAAGTTACGAGCAGTACTTC
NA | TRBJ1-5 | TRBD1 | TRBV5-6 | CASSGTGQPNQPQHF | TGTGCCAGCAGCGGCACGGGACAGCCCAATCAGCCCCAGCATTTT
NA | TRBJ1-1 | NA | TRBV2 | CASRPDSRTEAFF | TGTGCCAGCAGGCCCGACAGTCGTACTGAAGCTTTCTTT
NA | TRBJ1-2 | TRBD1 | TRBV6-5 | CASRWTGNYGYTF | TGTGCCAGCAGATGGACAGGGAACTATGGCTACACCTTC
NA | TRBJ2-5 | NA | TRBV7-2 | CASSLETGGGVGSYF | TGTGCCAGCAGCTTAGAAACTGGGGGAGGCGTGGGGTCGTACTTC
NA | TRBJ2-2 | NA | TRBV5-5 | CASSSPGAGELFF | TGTGCCAGCAGCTCGCCCGGGGCCGGGGAGCTGTTTTTT
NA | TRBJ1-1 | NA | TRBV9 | CASSVDEGTEAFF | TGTGCCAGCAGCGTAGATGAGGGCACTGAAGCTTTCTTT
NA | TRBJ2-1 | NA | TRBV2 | CASSDIIGGAGYNEQFF | TGTGCCAGCAGTGATATCATTGGAGGGGCGGGATACAATGAGCAGTTCTTC
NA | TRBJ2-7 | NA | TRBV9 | CASSEGQGMSGRIGEQYF | TGTGCCAGCAGCGAAGGACAGGGAATGAGCGGGAGGATCGGTGAGCAGTACTTC
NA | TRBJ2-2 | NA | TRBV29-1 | CSVDRMNTGELFF | TGCAGCGTTGACAGGATGAACACCGGGGAGCTGTTTTTT
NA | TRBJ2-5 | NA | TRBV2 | CASSGRETQYF | TGTGCCAGCAGTGGGAGGGAGACCCAGTACTTC
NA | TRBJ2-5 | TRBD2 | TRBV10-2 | CASRGLGQNKETQYF | TGCGCCAGCAGGGGACTAGGGCAAAATAAAGAGACCCAGTACTTC
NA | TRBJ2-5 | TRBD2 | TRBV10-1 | CASSEVGGPTRETQYF | TGCGCCAGCAGTGAGGTGGGAGGGCCTACACGAGAGACCCAGTACTTC
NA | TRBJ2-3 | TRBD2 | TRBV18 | CASSRGTSGRGLDTQYF | TGTGCCAGCTCACGCGGGACTAGCGGGAGAGGCTTGGATACGCAGTATTTT
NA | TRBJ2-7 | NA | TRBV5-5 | CASSFDSRNLIEQYF | TGTGCCAGCAGCTTCGACAGCCGGAACCTGATTGAGCAGTACTTC
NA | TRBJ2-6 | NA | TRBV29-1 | CSVEMDTRRAGANVLTF | TGCAGCGTTGAGATGGACACTCGTCGGGCTGGGGCCAACGTCCTGACTTTC
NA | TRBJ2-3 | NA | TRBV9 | CASSVEAGLGDTQYF | TGTGCCAGCAGCGTAGAGGCGGGGCTCGGGGATACGCAGTATTTT
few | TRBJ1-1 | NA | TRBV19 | CASSIVAGDTEAFF | TGTGCCAGTAGTATAGTTGCGGGGGACACTGAAGCTTTCTTT
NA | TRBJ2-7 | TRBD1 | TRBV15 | CATGQGVYEQYF | TGTGCCACCGGGCAGGGGGTTTACGAGCAGTACTTC
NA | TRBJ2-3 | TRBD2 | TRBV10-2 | CASSEGLVITDTQYF | TGCGCCAGCAGTGAGGGACTAGTGATAACAGATACGCAGTATTTT
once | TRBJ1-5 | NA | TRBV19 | CASSTDLTGGPEQPQHF | TGTGCCAGTAGTACGGATCTCACCGGGGGGCCGGAACAGCCCCAGCATTTT
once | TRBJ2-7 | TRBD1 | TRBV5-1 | CASSWGTGWTYEQYF | TGCGCCAGCAGCTGGGGGACAGGGTGGACCTACGAGCAGTACTTC
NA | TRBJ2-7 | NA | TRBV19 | CASSVRGGNEQYF | TGTGCCAGTAGTGTAAGAGGGGGTAACGAGCAGTACTTC
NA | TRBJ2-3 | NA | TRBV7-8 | CASSGQGYDTQYF | TGTGCCAGCAGCGGCCAGGGTTATGATACGCAGTATTTT
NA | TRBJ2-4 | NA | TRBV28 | CASSPTRRVNIQYF | TGTGCCAGCAGTCCCACCCGGAGGGTGAACATTCAGTACTTC
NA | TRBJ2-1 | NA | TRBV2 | CASSEGLGPNEQFF | TGTGCCAGCAGTGAAGGTCTAGGCCCCAATGAGCAGTTCTTC
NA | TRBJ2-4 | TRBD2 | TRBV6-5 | CASRNLGGIQYF | TGTGCCAGCAGAAATCTGGGGGGGATTCAGTACTTC
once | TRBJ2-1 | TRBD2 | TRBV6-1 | CASSDQAGGSYNEQFF | TGTGCCAGCAGTGACCAAGCGGGGGGGTCCTACAATGAGCAGTTCTTC
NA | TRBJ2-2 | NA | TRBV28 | CASSLTGNLNTGELFF | TGTGCCAGCAGTTTAACGGGAAATCTGAACACCGGGGAGCTGTTTTTT
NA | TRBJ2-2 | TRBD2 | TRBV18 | CASSPPPPLAGGPGELFF | TGTGCCAGCTCACCACCGCCTCCCTTGGCGGGAGGCCCCGGGGAGCTGTTTTTT
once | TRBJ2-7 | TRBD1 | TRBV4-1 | CASSQGPGQRLYEQYF | TGCGCCAGCAGCCAGGGGCCGGGACAGCGTCTATACGAGCAGTACTTC
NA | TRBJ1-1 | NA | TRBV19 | CASSITWGDSLNTEAFF | TGTGCCAGTAGTATTACCTGGGGTGACAGCCTGAACACTGAAGCTTTCTTT
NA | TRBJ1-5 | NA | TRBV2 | CASSRERSNQPQHF | TGTGCCAGCAGTAGGGAGAGAAGCAATCAGCCCCAGCATTTT
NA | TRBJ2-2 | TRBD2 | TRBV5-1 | CASSSGTTLNTGELFF | TGCGCCAGCAGCTCAGGGACTACACTAAACACCGGGGAGCTGTTTTTT
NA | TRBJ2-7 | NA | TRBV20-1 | CSARDRGEQYF | TGCAGTGCTAGAGATCGGGGGGAGCAGTACTTC
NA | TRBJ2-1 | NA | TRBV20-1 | CSVRYNEQFF | TGCAGTGTCCGTTACAATGAGCAGTTCTTC